Included here is one TCR beta chain sequence, with context. This sample was included in a study of blood T cell repertoires in COVID-19. TCRdb's table, derived via immunoSEQ multiplex PCR, lists solely in-frame clones and lacks some. The sample holds roughly 200,000 clones, about nine tenths seen once. The sequence came from a woman aged 45-60 years in a cohort exposed to, infected with or recovered from COVID-19 (not recorded which). Sequenced input: PBMCs or T cells enriched from blood (not recorded which).

The chain's CDR3 is CASKTTGVPTGNTIYF. CDR3 sequence (DNA): TGTGCCAGCAAAACTACAGGGGTGCCAACCGGAAACACCATATATTTT. V usage is TRBV7-2 and J usage is TRBJ1-3; 7 nucleotides align to TRBD1. Germline V lookup: CDR1 SGHTA, CDR2 FQGNSA. The V segment lost 7 bases and the J segment 4 bases; nucleotides outside the gene matches: 13. The CDR3 has 16 residues.